This T cell receptor beta chain stems from a study of blood T cell repertoires in COVID-19. Overall study: COVID-19 samples from acute and convalescent phases originated in the United States, Italy and Spain. T cells, B-cell-depleted T cells, or PBMCs provided the cDNA or gDNA that served as material.

Authors' analysis steps: Counts of nucleated cells, estimated from reference gene primer amplification, were obtained. Sequenced by immunoSEQ multiplex PCR; TCRdb stores in-frame clones only, minus some. For V, J and clone size, that table is used; D and trimming come from the DNA. The sample yields some 11,000 clones, about 93% seen once. CDR1 and CDR2 (germline): LNHDA, SQIVND (reference sequence). The V and J ends lost 7 bases and 2 bases respectively, with 11 bases between them. The CDR3 covers 14 residues. The chain links TRBV19 to TRBJ2-2; D not resolved. The TCR comes from a woman aged 65 to 85 with active COVID-19. Sequencing was carried out using peripheral blood. CDR3 DNA sequence: TGTGCCAGTACGGCCACTACTAACACCGGGGAGCTGTTTTTT. Its translation is CASTATTNTGELFF.